This T cell receptor (beta chain) came from a study of PD-1 blockade in mismatch repair-deficient tumors. Background on the study: Patients had fewer than 15 mismatch repair-deficient cancer types and were previously treated and progressing.

The V end was cut by 3 bases, the J end by 7 bases, with 12 bases between. Germline CDR1 is LNHDA and CDR2 is SQIVND (reference sequence). CDR3 size: 14 residues. Profiling relied on immunoSEQ multiplex PCR, and the TCRdb table lists in-frame clones only, not all of them. The table includes tens of thousands of clones, around 85% detected once. Mismatch repair deficiency was confirmed in all patients, by PCR or immunohistochemistry. The TCR-sequenced patients were three responders to pembrolizumab. The chain has TRBV19 and TRBJ1-4, with D possibly matching TRBD1 (6 bases). Sequences were derived from peripheral blood, sampled less than 21 weeks after starting pembrolizumab. The source is an adult with mismatch repair-deficient cancer. The CDR3 DNA sequence: TGTGCCAGTAGTATGAAGAGGGGGAGTGAAAAACTGTTTTTT. This gives the protein CASSMKRGSEKLFF. Full variable domain (remainder filled in from reference TRBV19 and TRBJ1-4): DGGITQSPKYLFRKEGQNVTLSCEQNLNHDAMYWYRQDPGQGLRLIYYSQIVNDFQKGDIAEGYSVSREKKESFPLTVTSAQKNPTAFYLCASSMKRGSEKLFFGSGTQLSVL.